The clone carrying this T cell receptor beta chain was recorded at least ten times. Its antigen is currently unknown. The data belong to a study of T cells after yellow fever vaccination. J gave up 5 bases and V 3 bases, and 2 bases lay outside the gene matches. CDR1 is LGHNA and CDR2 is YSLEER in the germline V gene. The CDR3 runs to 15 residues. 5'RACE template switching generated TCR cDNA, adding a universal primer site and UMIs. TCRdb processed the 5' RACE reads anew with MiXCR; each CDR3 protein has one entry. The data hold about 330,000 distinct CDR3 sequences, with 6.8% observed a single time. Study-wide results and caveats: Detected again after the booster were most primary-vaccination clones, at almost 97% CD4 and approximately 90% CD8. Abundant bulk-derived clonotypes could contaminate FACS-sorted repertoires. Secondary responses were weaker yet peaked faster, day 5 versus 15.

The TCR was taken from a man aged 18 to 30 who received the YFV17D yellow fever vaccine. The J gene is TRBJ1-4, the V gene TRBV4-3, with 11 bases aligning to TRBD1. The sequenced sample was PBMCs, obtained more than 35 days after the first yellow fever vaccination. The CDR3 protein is CASSQGTGGNEKLFF. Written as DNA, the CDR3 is TGCGCCAGCAGCCAGGGGACAGGGGGAAATGAAAAACTGTTTTTT.